This entry concerns a single TCR beta chain. No antigen is known for it. V was trimmed by 4 bases and J by 2 bases, leaving 12 bases between them. CDR3 length: 14 residues. Germline V gives CDR1 SGHNT, CDR2 YYREEE (reference sequence). The record originates from a study of response to subunit inactivated influenza vaccine. General study findings and limits: The authors offered the suggestion that each seasonal influenza vaccination recruits few new T cells.

TCRdb fed the RT-PCR reads into MiXCR, producing one record per CDR3 protein. The table has approximately 680,000 distinct CDR3 sequences, about 15% seen once. The rearrangement links TRBV5-4 to TRBJ2-5; D gene ambiguous. The TCR comes from a man in his forties or fifties who received an inactivated influenza vaccine. Sequencing was performed on PBMCs from blood, taken approximately 13 days after vaccination. The CDR3 spells CASSPGRRQETQYF. CDR3 bases: TGTGCCAGCAGCCCCGGTCGGCGGCAAGAGACCCAGTACTTC.